This T cell receptor (beta chain) appears in the sequencing data of a study of cytomegalovirus exposure and HLA in healthy donors. 60 Vbeta and 13 Jbeta primers were used in PCR. Measured with immunoSEQ multiplex PCR; TCRdb has only the in-frame clones, and not every one. The sample includes around 180,000 clones, roughly 77% of them seen just once. Germline CDR1 reads MRHNA; CDR2 reads SNTAGT. CDR3 length: 13 residues. The V end was cut by 5 bases, the J end by 2 bases, with 7 bases between. This receptor was taken from a woman in her fifties or sixties in good health and CMV-seronegative. V usage is TRBV6-4 and J usage is TRBJ2-1; D perhaps matches TRBD1 (6 bases). Sequenced material: PBMCs. The CDR3 DNA follows: TGTGCCAGCAGTACAGGGCCCTACAATGAGCAGTTCTTC. It is translated as CASSTGPYNEQFF.